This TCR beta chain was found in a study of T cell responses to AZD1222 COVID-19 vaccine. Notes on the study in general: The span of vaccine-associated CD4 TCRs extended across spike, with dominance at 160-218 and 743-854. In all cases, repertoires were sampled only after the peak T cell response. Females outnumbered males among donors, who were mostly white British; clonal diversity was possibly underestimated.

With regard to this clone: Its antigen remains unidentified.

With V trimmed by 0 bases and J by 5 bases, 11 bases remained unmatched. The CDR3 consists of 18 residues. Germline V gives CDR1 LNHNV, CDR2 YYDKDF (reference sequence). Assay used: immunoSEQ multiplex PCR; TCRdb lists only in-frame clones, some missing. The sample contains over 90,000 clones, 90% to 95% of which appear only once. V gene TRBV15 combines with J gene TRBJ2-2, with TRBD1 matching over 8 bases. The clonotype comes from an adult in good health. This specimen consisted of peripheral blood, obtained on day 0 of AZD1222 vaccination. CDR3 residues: CATSRDAGGAEFTGELFF. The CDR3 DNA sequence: TGTGCCACCAGCAGAGATGCAGGGGGCGCGGAGTTTACCGGGGAGCTGTTTTTT.